Listed below are T cell receptor beta chains from one sample, sequenced in a study of regulatory T cells in long-lasting Graves disease. TCRdb re-derived calls from the multiplex PCR reads in MiXCR, one entry per CDR3 protein. The sample records approximately 350,000 distinct CDR3 sequences, roughly 17% being singletons. This same sample was also taken into another study, of T cells in Graves' hyperthyroidism and ophthalmopathy.

The specimen comprised peripheral blood mononuclear cells (PBMCs), sampled at new diagnosis, from a patient treated with antithyroid drugs. Receptors were obtained from a middle-aged man with Graves disease. Both conserved end residues are part of each CDR3. The D gene is left open where the match is weak. Rows may omit the clone size; those that give it use once, few, many or a size class.

j_call: TRBJ2-7
clone_size: .
d_call: .
cdr3_length: 15
v_call: TRBV9
cdr3_aa: CASSRTVPTSYEQYF
cdr3_nt: TGTGCCAGCAGTCGGACGGTCCCCACCTCCTACGAGCAGTACTTC

j_call: TRBJ1-1
clone_size: .
d_call: .
cdr3_length: 17
v_call: TRBV5-4
cdr3_aa: CASSLFLGGRMNTEAFF
cdr3_nt: TGTGCCAGCAGCTTGTTTTTGGGGGGCAGGATGAACACTGAAGCTTTCTTT

j_call: TRBJ1-1
clone_size: few
d_call: TRBD1
cdr3_length: 14
v_call: TRBV5-1
cdr3_aa: CASRRTGGATEAFF
cdr3_nt: TGCGCCAGCAGGAGGACAGGGGGTGCCACTGAAGCTTTCTTT

j_call: TRBJ2-5
clone_size: .
d_call: .
cdr3_length: 15
v_call: TRBV4-2
cdr3_aa: CASSQGPATEETQYF
cdr3_nt: TGTGCCAGCAGCCAAGGCCCGGCTACGGAAGAGACCCAGTACTTC

j_call: TRBJ1-6
clone_size: many
d_call: .
cdr3_length: 12
v_call: TRBV2
cdr3_aa: CAAGPANSPLHF
cdr3_nt: TGTGCCGCCGGGCCTGCCAATTCACCCCTCCACTTT

j_call: TRBJ2-3
clone_size: .
d_call: .
cdr3_length: 17
v_call: TRBV6-2/TRBV6-3
cdr3_aa: CASRNLQLSSSTDTQYF
cdr3_nt: TGTGCCAGCAGGAACCTTCAATTATCTTCGAGCACAGATACGCAGTATTTT

j_call: TRBJ1-1
clone_size: .
d_call: .
cdr3_length: 13
v_call: TRBV15
cdr3_aa: CATSRQLNTEAFF
cdr3_nt: TGTGCCACCAGCAGACAGTTGAACACTGAAGCTTTCTTT

j_call: TRBJ2-6
clone_size: many
d_call: .
cdr3_length: 14
v_call: TRBV6-1
cdr3_aa: CASRLDSGANVLTF
cdr3_nt: TGTGCCAGCAGGCTGGACTCTGGGGCCAACGTCCTGACTTTC

j_call: TRBJ2-3
clone_size: .
d_call: TRBD2
cdr3_length: 14
v_call: TRBV28
cdr3_aa: CASGTSGGASTQYF
cdr3_nt: TGTGCCAGCGGGACTAGCGGGGGGGCCTCAACGCAGTATTTT

j_call: TRBJ1-4
clone_size: many
d_call: .
cdr3_length: 11
v_call: TRBV2
cdr3_aa: CASSVDKKLFF
cdr3_nt: TGTGCCAGCAGTGTGGATAAGAAACTGTTTTTT

j_call: TRBJ1-1
clone_size: .
d_call: TRBD1
cdr3_length: 13
v_call: TRBV20-1
cdr3_aa: CSPGQGVNTEAFF
cdr3_nt: TGCAGTCCAGGACAGGGGGTGAACACTGAAGCTTTCTTT

j_call: TRBJ2-7
clone_size: .
d_call: .
cdr3_length: 21
v_call: TRBV6-1
cdr3_aa: CASSPVSRGSKTQRFYYEQYF
cdr3_nt: TGTGCCAGCAGCCCCGTCAGCAGGGGTAGTAAAACCCAACGGTTCTACTACGAGCAGTACTTC

j_call: TRBJ1-6
clone_size: few
d_call: TRBD1
cdr3_length: 17
v_call: TRBV9
cdr3_aa: CASSQGQGSSYNSPLHF
cdr3_nt: TGTGCCAGCAGCCAAGGACAGGGGAGCTCCTATAATTCACCCCTCCACTTT

j_call: TRBJ2-5
clone_size: many
d_call: .
cdr3_length: 15
v_call: TRBV4-3
cdr3_aa: CASSQDLFRSETQYF
cdr3_nt: TGCGCCAGCAGCCAAGATCTTTTTAGGTCGGAGACCCAGTACTTC

j_call: TRBJ1-3
clone_size: few
d_call: .
cdr3_length: 13
v_call: TRBV5-1
cdr3_aa: CASSDSSGNTIYF
cdr3_nt: TGCGCCAGCAGCGACAGCTCTGGAAACACCATATATTTT

j_call: TRBJ1-2
clone_size: many
d_call: .
cdr3_length: 16
v_call: TRBV5-1
cdr3_aa: CASSAGGQATNYGYTF
cdr3_nt: TGCGCCAGCAGCGCTGGTGGGCAGGCCACTAACTATGGCTACACCTTC

j_call: TRBJ1-1
clone_size: many
d_call: .
cdr3_length: 14
v_call: TRBV12-3/TRBV12-4
cdr3_aa: CASSSWVITTEAFF
cdr3_nt: TGTGCCAGCAGTTCTTGGGTAATTACGACTGAAGCTTTCTTT

j_call: TRBJ2-3
clone_size: few
d_call: TRBD2
cdr3_length: 17
v_call: TRBV7-8
cdr3_aa: CASSPDRSGGRTDTQYF
cdr3_nt: TGTGCCAGCAGCCCCGATAGGAGCGGGGGGCGCACAGATACGCAGTATTTT

j_call: TRBJ2-5
clone_size: many
d_call: TRBD2
cdr3_length: 16
v_call: TRBV10-3
cdr3_aa: CAITEGLAGGQETQYF
cdr3_nt: TGTGCCATCACCGAAGGACTAGCGGGGGGTCAAGAGACCCAGTACTTC

j_call: TRBJ1-2
clone_size: .
d_call: TRBD1
cdr3_length: 16
v_call: TRBV28
cdr3_aa: CASSLNDRGRKDGYTF
cdr3_nt: TGTGCCAGCAGTCTAAACGACAGGGGGCGTAAGGATGGCTACACCTTC

j_call: TRBJ2-7
clone_size: .
d_call: .
cdr3_length: 15
v_call: TRBV20-1
cdr3_aa: CSARDPLGGSYEQYF
cdr3_nt: TGCAGTGCTAGAGACCCACTAGGGGGCTCCTACGAGCAGTACTTC

j_call: TRBJ2-7
clone_size: many
d_call: .
cdr3_length: 13
v_call: TRBV2
cdr3_aa: CASTEETVYEQYF
cdr3_nt: TGTGCCAGCACCGAGGAGACAGTCTACGAGCAGTACTTC

j_call: TRBJ2-1
clone_size: few
d_call: .
cdr3_length: 15
v_call: TRBV19
cdr3_aa: CASSIEGATYNEQFF
cdr3_nt: TGTGCCAGTAGTATAGAGGGGGCTACCTACAATGAGCAGTTCTTC

j_call: TRBJ2-1
clone_size: many
d_call: .
cdr3_length: 15
v_call: TRBV20-1
cdr3_aa: CSARDLGLPYNEQFF
cdr3_nt: TGCAGTGCTAGAGATCTGGGACTCCCGTACAATGAGCAGTTCTTC

j_call: TRBJ2-3
clone_size: .
d_call: .
cdr3_length: 17
v_call: TRBV4-2
cdr3_aa: CASSQVGQGEVTDTQYF
cdr3_nt: TGTGCCAGCAGCCAAGTTGGCCAGGGAGAGGTCACAGATACGCAGTATTTT

j_call: TRBJ2-3
clone_size: few
d_call: .
cdr3_length: 14
v_call: TRBV15
cdr3_aa: CATSSAKGADTQYF
cdr3_nt: TGTGCCACCAGCAGTGCAAAGGGGGCAGATACGCAGTATTTT

j_call: TRBJ1-5
clone_size: many
d_call: TRBD1
cdr3_length: 16
v_call: TRBV10-3
cdr3_aa: CAISETGALTNQPQHF
cdr3_nt: TGTGCCATCAGTGAAACAGGGGCCCTCACCAATCAGCCCCAGCATTTT

j_call: TRBJ1-3
clone_size: many
d_call: .
cdr3_length: 11
v_call: TRBV12-3/TRBV12-4
cdr3_aa: CASSLPNTIYF
cdr3_nt: TGTGCCAGCAGTTTACCGAACACCATATATTTT

j_call: TRBJ2-3
clone_size: many
d_call: .
cdr3_length: 14
v_call: TRBV6-5
cdr3_aa: CASSYSRGSDTQYF
cdr3_nt: TGTGCCAGCAGTTACTCTCGGGGGTCAGATACGCAGTATTTT

j_call: TRBJ2-3
clone_size: many
d_call: .
cdr3_length: 13
v_call: TRBV18
cdr3_aa: CASSPPHPDTQYF
cdr3_nt: TGTGCCAGCTCACCCCCCCACCCTGATACGCAGTATTTT

j_call: TRBJ2-3
clone_size: few
d_call: TRBD2
cdr3_length: 15
v_call: TRBV6-1
cdr3_aa: CASRGLAVGTDTQYF
cdr3_nt: TGTGCCAGCAGGGGCCTAGCGGTGGGGACAGATACGCAGTATTTT